This T cell receptor beta chain was observed in a study of shared clonotypes between healthy human individuals. Whole-study results and caveats: The small donor group covered limited genetic and exposure diversity. Among the subsets, naive ones generally showed larger estimated richness than memory ones.

Original analysis: ImmunoSEQ only sent back junction sequences with no quality scores, so filtering was done differently. Clones were sequenced by immunoSEQ multiplex PCR, and TCRdb holds only the in-frame ones, with some missing. That table is the source of V, J and clone size, and D and trimming were worked out from the DNA. In the table there are 900,000 to 1,200,000 clones, 70% to 80% of which are singletons. Into CD45RA+ naive and CD45RA-negative memory subsets, the CD4+ cells were split. With 0 bases removed from V and 4 bases from J, the gap between germline ends came to 13 bases. The V gene's germline CDR1 is SGHRS and CDR2 YFSETQ. The CDR3 covers 15 residues. This clone was seen a few times. Its target is not known.

The V gene is TRBV5-1, the J gene TRBJ1-2; D might be TRBD1 (5 bases). The sample taken for sequencing was memory CD4+ T cells from PBMCs. Regarding subset: CD45RA-negative fraction. This receptor was taken from a man between 18 and 29 years old in good health. Some clones in this sample may be carry-over from other donors' samples. CDR3 residues: CASSLAGTGGYGYTF. The CDR3 DNA is TGCGCCAGCAGCTTGGCCGGGACGGGAGGCTATGGCTACACCTTC.